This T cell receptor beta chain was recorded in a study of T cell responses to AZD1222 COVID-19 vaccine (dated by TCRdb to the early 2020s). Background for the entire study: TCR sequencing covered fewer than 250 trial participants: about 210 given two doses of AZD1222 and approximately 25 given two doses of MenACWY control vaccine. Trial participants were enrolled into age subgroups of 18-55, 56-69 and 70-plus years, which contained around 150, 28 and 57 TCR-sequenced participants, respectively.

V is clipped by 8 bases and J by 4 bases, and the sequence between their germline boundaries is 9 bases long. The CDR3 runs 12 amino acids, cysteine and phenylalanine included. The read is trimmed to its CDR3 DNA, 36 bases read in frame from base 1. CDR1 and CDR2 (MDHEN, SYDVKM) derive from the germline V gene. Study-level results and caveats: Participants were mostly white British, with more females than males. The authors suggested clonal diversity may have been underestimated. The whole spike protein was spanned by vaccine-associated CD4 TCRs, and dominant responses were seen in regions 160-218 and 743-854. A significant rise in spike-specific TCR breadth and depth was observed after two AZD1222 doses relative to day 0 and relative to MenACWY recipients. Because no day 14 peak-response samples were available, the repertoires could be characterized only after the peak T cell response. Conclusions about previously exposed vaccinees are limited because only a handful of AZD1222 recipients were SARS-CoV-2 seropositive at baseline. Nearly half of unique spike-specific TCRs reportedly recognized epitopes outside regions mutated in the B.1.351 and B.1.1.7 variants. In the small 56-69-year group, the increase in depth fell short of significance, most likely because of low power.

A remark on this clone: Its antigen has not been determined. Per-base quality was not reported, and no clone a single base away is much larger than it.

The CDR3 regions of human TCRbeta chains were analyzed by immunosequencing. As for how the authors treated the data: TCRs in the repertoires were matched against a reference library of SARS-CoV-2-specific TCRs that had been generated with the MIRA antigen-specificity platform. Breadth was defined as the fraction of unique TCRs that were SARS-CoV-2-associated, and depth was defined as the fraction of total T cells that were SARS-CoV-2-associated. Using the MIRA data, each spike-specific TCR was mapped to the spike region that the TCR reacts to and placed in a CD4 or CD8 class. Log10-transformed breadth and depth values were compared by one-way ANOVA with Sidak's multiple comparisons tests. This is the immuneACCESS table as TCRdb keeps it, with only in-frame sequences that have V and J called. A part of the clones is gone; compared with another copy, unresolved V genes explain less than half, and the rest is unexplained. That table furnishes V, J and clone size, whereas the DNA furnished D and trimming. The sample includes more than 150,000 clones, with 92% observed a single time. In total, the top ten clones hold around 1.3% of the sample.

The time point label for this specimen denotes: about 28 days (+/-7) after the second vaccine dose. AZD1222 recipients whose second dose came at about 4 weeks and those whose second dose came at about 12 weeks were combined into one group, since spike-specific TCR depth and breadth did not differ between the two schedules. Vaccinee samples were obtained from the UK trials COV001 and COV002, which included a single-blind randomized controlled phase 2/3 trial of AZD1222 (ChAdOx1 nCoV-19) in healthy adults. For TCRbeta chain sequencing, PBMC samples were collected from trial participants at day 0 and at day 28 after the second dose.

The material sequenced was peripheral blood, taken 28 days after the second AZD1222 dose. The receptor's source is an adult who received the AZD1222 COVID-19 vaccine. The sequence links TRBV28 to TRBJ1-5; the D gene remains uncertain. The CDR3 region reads CASSRLNQPQHF. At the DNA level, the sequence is TGTGCCAGCTCTAGGCTTAATCAGCCCCAGCATTTT.